This TCR beta chain was sequenced during a study of blood T cell repertoires in COVID-19. The CDR3 covers 13 residues. Trimming took off 5 bases at V and 5 bases at J, with 13 bases between the two ends. Germline-derived CDR1 and CDR2 are KGHSH and LQKENI. In the source study's methods: Reference gene primer amplification in the assay estimated nucleated cell counts. TCRdb's table, derived via immunoSEQ multiplex PCR, lists solely in-frame clones and lacks some. For V, J and clone size, that table is used; D and trimming come from the DNA. This sample has some 490,000 clones, with more than 85% found just once. Participants were placed into cohorts based on the clinical history they reported.

The rearrangement joins TRBV18 to TRBJ2-7; a weak D match, TRBD2 (6 bases). The sample taken for sequencing was PBMCs or T cells enriched from blood (not recorded which). The clonotype originates from a woman aged 55-69 years who had recovered from COVID-19. Here the CDR3 reads CASSLGTADEQYF. The CDR3 DNA is TGTGCCAGCTCATTAGGGACTGCGGACGAGCAGTACTTC. Drawing the rest from reference TRBV18 and TRBJ2-7, the complete variable domain is NAGVMQNPRHLVRRRGQEARLRCSPMKGHSHVYWYRQLPEEGLKFMVYLQKENIIDESGMPKERFSAEFPKEGPSILRIQQVVRGDSAAYFCASSLGTADEQYFGPGTRLTVT.